This is a list of T cell receptor beta chains from one sample in a study of early stage breast cancer tumors. This table comes from immunoSEQ multiplex PCR, and its TCRdb copy is limited to in-frame clones, with some not included. The repertoire holds 30,000 to 35,000 clones, with 70% to 75% as singletons. The sequenced sample consisted of blood. The receptors come from a person in their 40s with breast cancer. CDR3s include the opening cysteine and the closing phenylalanine or tryptophan. A D gene is named only where the DNA matches it firmly. Size is stated for part of the rows, as once, few or many counts, or as a class when the clone is expanded.

j_gene,abundance,d_gene,v_gene,CDR3nt,CDR3aa
TRBJ2-7,once,TRBD1,TRBV28,TGTGCCAGCAGTTTGGTCCGGACAGGGGTGGGGGAGCAGTACTTC,CASSLVRTGVGEQYF
TRBJ1-5,NA,NA,TRBV6-5,TGTGCCAGCAGTTACCGTTCGGGGAAGCCCCAGCATTTT,CASSYRSGKPQHF
TRBJ1-2,NA,TRBD1,TRBV10-3,TGTGCCATCAGTGACTTGCCGGGACAGAGCTATGGCTACACCTTC,CAISDLPGQSYGYTF
TRBJ2-7,few,TRBD2,TRBV7-6,TGTGCCAGCAGCTTAAGGGCTAGCGGGAGGGCCCTCTACGAGCAGTACTTC,CASSLRASGRALYEQYF
TRBJ2-7,few,TRBD2,TRBV7-8,TGTGCCAGCAGCCCACGCCGACTAGCGGGAGTGTACGAGCAGTACTTC,CASSPRRLAGVYEQYF
TRBJ1-2,NA,TRBD1,TRBV5-4,TGTGCCAGCAGCCATGACAGGGGAGAGGGCTACACCTTC,CASSHDRGEGYTF
TRBJ2-2,NA,NA,TRBV5-1,TGCGCCAGCAGCGCCCTGCAGAGCGGGGAGCTGTTTTTT,CASSALQSGELFF
TRBJ2-1,once,NA,TRBV30,TGTGCCTGGCTAAACTACAATGAGCAGTTCTTC,CAWLNYNEQFF
TRBJ1-5,NA,TRBD1,TRBV14,TGTGCCAGCAGCCAGGACCGGGACAGGGGCAATCAGCCCCAGCATTTT,CASSQDRDRGNQPQHF
TRBJ1-3,few,NA,TRBV7-8,TGTGCCAGCAGCTTCCGGGGGAATGGAAACACCATATATTTT,CASSFRGNGNTIYF
TRBJ2-2,NA,TRBD2,TRBV28,TGTGCCAGCAGTACTAGGAGCGGGAGGGCCACCGGGGAGCTGTTTTTT,CASSTRSGRATGELFF